This T cell receptor (beta chain) derives from a study of T cell repertoires in cytomegalovirus infection. Study-wide context: Signatures in public TCR beta sequences pointed to both CMV infection and matching HLA type.

As regards this clonotype: Its antigen is as yet unknown.

V gave up 5 bases and J gave up 3 bases; unmatched junction bases: 10. The CDR3 sequence is 15 residues long. Germline lookup yields CDR1 KGHSH and CDR2 LQKENI. Study-wide results and caveats: HLA-C-restricted TCR beta clonotypes specific for CMV led the ex vivo response. Individuals carrying CMV plus the relevant HLA were identified by cumulative frequency of public TCR beta families.

One entry per CDR3 protein results from TCRdb running MiXCR on the reads. The sample carries roughly 500,000 distinct CDR3 sequences, 16% recorded once. The receptor comes from a human donor in good health (CMV status not recorded). Some clones in this sample may be carry-over from other donors' samples. V is TRBV18 and J is TRBJ2-7; 7 nucleotides align to TRBD2. The sequencing sample was made of CD8+ T cells from PBMCs. The CDR3 is CASSSGDYLGYEQYF. CDR3 in DNA: TGTGCCAGCTCATCGGGGGACTATCTTGGCTACGAGCAGTACTTC.